These 2 T cell receptor beta chains were sequenced from one sample in a study of cytomegalovirus exposure and HLA in healthy donors. PCR involved 60 Vbeta and 13 Jbeta primers. Only in-frame clones appear in the TCRdb table, and some are missing; sequencing was by immunoSEQ multiplex PCR. The sample consists of roughly 190,000 clones, 80% to 85% of them appearing once. Source material: PBMCs. These receptors came from a woman under 30 in good health and CMV-seronegative.

The chain has TRBV27 and TRBJ2-7, with 12 bases identical to TRBD1. The CDR3 has 15 residues. Per the germline V gene, CDR1 is MNHEY and CDR2 is SMNVEV (reference sequence). Trimming cost V 4 bases and J 6 bases; bases outside gene matches: 7. The CDR3 spells CASSSTGQGAREQYF. Written as DNA, the CDR3 is TGTGCCAGCAGTTCTACGGGACAGGGGGCCCGCGAGCAGTACTTC.

The chain uses TRBV25-1 and TRBJ2-3; 12 nucleotides match TRBD2. CDR1 is MGHDK and CDR2 is SYGVNS in the germline V gene. This CDR3 has 16 amino acids. V trimming: 2 bases; J trimming: 2 bases; junction bases outside the gene matches: 2. In DNA form, the CDR3 reads TGTGCCAGCAGTGAAAGGACTAGCGGGATCACAGATACGCAGTATTTT. Translation: CASSERTSGITDTQYF.